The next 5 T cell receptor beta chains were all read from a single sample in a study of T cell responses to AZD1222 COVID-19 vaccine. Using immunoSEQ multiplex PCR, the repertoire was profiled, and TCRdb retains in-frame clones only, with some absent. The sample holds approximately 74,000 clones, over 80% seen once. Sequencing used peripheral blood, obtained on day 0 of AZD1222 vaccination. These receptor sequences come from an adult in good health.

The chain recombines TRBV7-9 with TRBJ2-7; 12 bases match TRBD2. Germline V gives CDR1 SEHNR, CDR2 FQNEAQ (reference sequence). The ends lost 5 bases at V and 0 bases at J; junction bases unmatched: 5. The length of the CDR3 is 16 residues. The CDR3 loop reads CASSPRTSGVSYEQYF. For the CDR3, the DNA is TGTGCCAGCAGCCCAAGGACTAGCGGGGTCTCCTACGAGCAGTACTTC.

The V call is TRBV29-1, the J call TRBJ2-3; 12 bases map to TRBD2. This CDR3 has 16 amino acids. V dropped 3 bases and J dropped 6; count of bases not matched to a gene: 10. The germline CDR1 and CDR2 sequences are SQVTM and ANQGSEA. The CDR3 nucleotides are TGCAGCGTTGAGGGTGGACTAGCGGGAAGTCCGGATACGCAGTATTTT. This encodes CSVEGGLAGSPDTQYF.

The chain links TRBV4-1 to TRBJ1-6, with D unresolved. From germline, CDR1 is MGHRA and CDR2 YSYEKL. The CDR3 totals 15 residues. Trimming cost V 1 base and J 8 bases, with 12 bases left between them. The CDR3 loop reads CASSQARSLDSPLHF. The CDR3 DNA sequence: TGCGCCAGCAGCCAAGCGCGGTCTCTTGATTCACCCCTCCACTTT.

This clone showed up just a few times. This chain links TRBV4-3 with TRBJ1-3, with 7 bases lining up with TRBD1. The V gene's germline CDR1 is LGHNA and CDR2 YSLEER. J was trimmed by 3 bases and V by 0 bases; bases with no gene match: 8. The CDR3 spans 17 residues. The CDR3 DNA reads TGCGCCAGCAGCCAAGATGCCGGGACAGCTCGTGGAAACACCATATATTTT. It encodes CASSQDAGTARGNTIYF.

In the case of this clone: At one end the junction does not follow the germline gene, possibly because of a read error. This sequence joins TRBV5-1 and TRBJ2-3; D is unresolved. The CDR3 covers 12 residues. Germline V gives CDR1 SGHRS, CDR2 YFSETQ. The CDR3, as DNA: TGCGCCAGCAGCTTGCCTACAGTTACGCAGTATTTT. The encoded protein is CASSLPTVTQYF. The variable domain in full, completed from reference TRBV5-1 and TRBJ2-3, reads KAGVTQTPRYLIKTRGQQVTLSCSPISGHRSVSWYQQTPGQGLQFLFEYFSETQRNKGNFPGRFSGRQFSNSRSEMNVSTLELGDSALYLCASSLPTVTQYFGPGTRLTVL.